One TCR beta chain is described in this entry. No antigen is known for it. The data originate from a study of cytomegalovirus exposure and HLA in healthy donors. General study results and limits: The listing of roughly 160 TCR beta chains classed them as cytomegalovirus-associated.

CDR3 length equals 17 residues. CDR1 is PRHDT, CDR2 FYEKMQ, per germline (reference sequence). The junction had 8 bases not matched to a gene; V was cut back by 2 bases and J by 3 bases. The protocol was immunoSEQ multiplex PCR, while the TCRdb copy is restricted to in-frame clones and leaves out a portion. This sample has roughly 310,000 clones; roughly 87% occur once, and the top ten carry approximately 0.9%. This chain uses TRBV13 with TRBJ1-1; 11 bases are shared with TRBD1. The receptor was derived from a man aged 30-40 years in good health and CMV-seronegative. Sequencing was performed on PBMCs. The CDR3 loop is CASSLWTGGASDTEAFF. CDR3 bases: TGTGCCAGCAGCTTATGGACAGGGGGCGCGAGTGACACTGAAGCTTTCTTT.